This T cell receptor beta chain was profiled in a study of OX40 agonist ivuxolimab in advanced cancers. Background on the study: In this cohort, patients received ivuxolimab, an agonistic anti-OX40 (CD134) antibody. Hepatocellular carcinoma, melanoma, renal cell or head and neck cancer affected the dose-escalation patients.

General study findings and limits: With doses of 0.1-3.0 mg/kg, partial responders showed among the lowest clonal expansion.

Generated by immunoSEQ multiplex PCR, the TCRdb table keeps only in-frame clones and is missing some. The sample holds 38,000 or so clones, 80% to 90% seen once. The CDR3 is 14 amino acids. From germline, CDR1 is SGHNT and CDR2 YYREEE (reference sequence). To note about this clone: The antigen is not known.

The genes are TRBV5-4 and TRBJ2-5; no clear D. The J call may be wrong; the DNA end is better matched by TRBJ2-7. The sample here was CD4+ or CD8+ T cells sorted from blood, taken in a trial of the OX40 agonist ivuxolimab. The clonotype was recovered from an adult with an advanced solid tumor such as melanoma, head and neck, liver or kidney cancer. The CDR3 DNA follows: TGTGCCAGCTCAGATGAGGTCCAGCCCTACGAGCAGTACTTC. Protein product: CASSDEVQPYEQYF.